This T cell receptor beta chain was profiled in a study of T cell responses to AZD1222 COVID-19 vaccine. In the case of this clone: The antigen remains unidentified.

The protocol was immunoSEQ multiplex PCR, while the TCRdb copy is restricted to in-frame clones and leaves out a portion. The top ten hold 31% of the sample, which has about 84,000 clones, 75% to 90% seen once. The study's findings and limits: The sample set comprised mostly white British donors with more females, and clonal diversity was possibly underestimated.

The germline gives CDR1 MNHEY, CDR2 SMNVEV (reference sequence). This CDR3 is 14 amino acids long. With 2 bases clipped from V and 1 base from J, the junction kept 1 base outside the gene matches. The sequence was collected from an adult in good health. Sequenced here: peripheral blood, sampled on day 0 of AZD1222 vaccination. The chain uses TRBV27 and TRBJ1-1, with TRBD1 matching 7 bases. CDR3 coding DNA: TGTGCCAGCAGTTTAGGGACAGCGAACACTGAAGCTTTCTTT. Translated: CASSLGTANTEAFF.